These 13 T cell receptor beta chains came from one sample sequenced in a study of blood T cell repertoires in COVID-19. Method: immunoSEQ multiplex PCR; TCRdb's copy keeps in-frame clones and lacks some. The sample consists of around 160,000 clones, just over 90% of them appearing once. Sample: peripheral blood. The receptor set was obtained from a man aged 18 to 29 with acute or convalescent COVID-19.

This chain connects TRBV7-9 to TRBJ1-2; unclear D gene. V was shortened by 2 bases and J by 4 bases, with 11 bases between the two germline ends. Germline CDR1 is SEHNR and CDR2 is FQNEAQ (reference sequence). The CDR3 totals 14 residues. The CDR3 region has the DNA TGTGCCAGCAGCTTAAGACAAGGTGGCTATGGCTACACCTTC. This translates into CASSLRQGGYGYTF.

The chain joins TRBV5-1 to TRBJ1-1; D remains ambiguous. Germline lookup yields CDR1 SGHRS and CDR2 YFSETQ. V was pared by 4 bases and J by 0 bases, with 13 bases between. This CDR3 spans 15 amino acids. The CDR3 protein is CASSVLSSMNTEAFF. The CDR3 DNA follows: TGCGCCAGCAGCGTGTTGAGTTCCATGAACACTGAAGCTTTCTTT. Full variable domain (outside the CDR3, taken from reference TRBV5-1 and TRBJ1-1): KAGVTQTPRYLIKTRGQQVTLSCSPISGHRSVSWYQQTPGQGLQFLFEYFSETQRNKGNFPGRFSGRQFSNSRSEMNVSTLELGDSALYLCASSVLSSMNTEAFFGQGTRLTVV.

The V and J genes are TRBV11-2 and TRBJ2-3, with TRBD2 matching over 10 bases. Germline CDR1 reads SGHAT; CDR2 reads FQNNGV. V dropped 7 bases and J dropped 5; count of bases not matched to a gene: 3. The CDR3 consists of 13 residues. The CDR3 is CASNLAGVDTQYF. Written as DNA, the CDR3 is TGTGCCAGCAATCTAGCGGGGGTAGATACGCAGTATTTT.

The chain couples TRBV30 to TRBJ1-4; 11 bases agree with TRBD1. V gave up 0 bases and J gave up 6 bases; unmatched junction bases: 9. Germline CDR1 reads GTSNPN; CDR2 reads SVGIG (reference sequence). The CDR3 has 17 residues. CDR3 protein: CAWSVWAKDRGHEKLFF. Written as DNA, the CDR3 is TGTGCCTGGAGTGTATGGGCCAAGGACAGGGGGCATGAAAAACTGTTTTTT.

This chain joins TRBV11-2 and TRBJ2-1, with D perhaps TRBD1 (5 bases). V lost 1 base and J lost 9, with 10 bases in between. CDR3 size: 13 residues. From germline, CDR1 is SGHAT and CDR2 FQNNGV. The DNA for the CDR3 is TGTGCCAGCAGCTTAGTAGGGGTCCGTGAGCAGTTCTTC. This codes for CASSLVGVREQFF.

The chain couples TRBV6-6 to TRBJ2-7, with a possible D match to TRBD1 (6 bases). Germline loops: CDR1 MNHNY, CDR2 SVGAGI (reference sequence). This CDR3 has 14 amino acids. With 6 bases removed from V and 4 bases from J, the gap between germline ends came to 16 bases. The CDR3 region is CASSPGQGSYEQYF. The CDR3 region has the DNA TGTGCCAGCAGCCCAGGGCAGGGGTCGTACGAGCAGTACTTC.

J is TRBJ2-7 and V is TRBV15; TRBD1 aligns across 8 bases. This CDR3 is built from 15 residues. Germline V gives CDR1 LNHNV, CDR2 YYDKDF (reference sequence). V shed 4 bases and J 9 bases; nucleotides not matched to a gene: 14. The CDR3 DNA reads as TGTGCCACCAGCAAACTAGGACAGGGTATTGCAGGGCAGTACTTC. Translated: CATSKLGQGIAGQYF.

The V and J genes are TRBV2 and TRBJ2-5; D not certain. The CDR3 has 17 amino acids. Trimming cost V 1 base and J 4 bases, with 19 bases left between them. Germline assignment: CDR1 SNHLY and CDR2 FYNNEI. The CDR3 loop reads CASSEGVTPHAGETQYF. As DNA, the CDR3 is TGTGCCAGCAGTGAAGGTGTAACACCTCACGCTGGAGAGACCCAGTACTTC.

The chain joins TRBV6-5 to TRBJ1-1, with a tentative D call TRBD1 (6 bases). Germline lookup yields CDR1 MNHEY and CDR2 SVGAGI. Between the trimmed V and J ends, which lost 7 bases and 2 bases, there was a span of 11 bases. The CDR3 covers 13 residues. DNA for the CDR3: TGTGCCAGCACAGACAGGAAAAACACTGAAGCTTTCTTT. Its protein product is CASTDRKNTEAFF.

J is TRBJ1-2 and V is TRBV27; D may be TRBD1 (6 bases). There are 13 residues in the CDR3. CDR1 is MNHEY and CDR2 is SMNVEV in the germline V gene (reference sequence). Deletions cut 7 bases from V and 0 bases from J, with 9 bases between. CDR3 amino acids: CASITGSNYGYTF. DNA for the CDR3: TGTGCCAGCATCACAGGGTCTAACTATGGCTACACCTTC.

The chain joins TRBV6-4 to TRBJ1-4; D uncertain. Germline CDR1 MRHNA, CDR2 SNTAGT. The V end was cut by 1 base, the J end by 8 bases, with 17 bases between. The CDR3 consists of 16 residues. The CDR3 bases are TGTGCCAGCAGTGACTATGGGAGGGAGGTCAGGGAAAAACTGTTTTTT. Its protein is CASSDYGREVREKLFF.

This chain joins TRBV7-9 and TRBJ1-6; D is unresolved. The germline V gene has CDR1 SEHNR and CDR2 FQNEAQ (reference sequence). V was shortened by 0 bases and J by 5 bases, with 8 bases between the two germline ends. CDR3 size: 15 residues. CDR3 bases: TGTGCCAGCAGCTTAGCGCTAGTGGATAATTCACCCCTCCACTTT. It specifies CASSLALVDNSPLHF.

The rearrangement joins TRBV20-1 to TRBJ1-2; perhaps TRBD1 as D (6 bases). Germline V gene sequence: CDR1 DFQATT, CDR2 SNEGSKA (reference sequence). CDR3 length equals 11 residues. With 1 base removed from V and 7 bases from J, the gap between germline ends came to 7 bases. CDR3 amino acids: CSARAGVGYTF. The CDR3 DNA reads TGCAGTGCTAGAGCAGGGGTTGGCTACACCTTC.